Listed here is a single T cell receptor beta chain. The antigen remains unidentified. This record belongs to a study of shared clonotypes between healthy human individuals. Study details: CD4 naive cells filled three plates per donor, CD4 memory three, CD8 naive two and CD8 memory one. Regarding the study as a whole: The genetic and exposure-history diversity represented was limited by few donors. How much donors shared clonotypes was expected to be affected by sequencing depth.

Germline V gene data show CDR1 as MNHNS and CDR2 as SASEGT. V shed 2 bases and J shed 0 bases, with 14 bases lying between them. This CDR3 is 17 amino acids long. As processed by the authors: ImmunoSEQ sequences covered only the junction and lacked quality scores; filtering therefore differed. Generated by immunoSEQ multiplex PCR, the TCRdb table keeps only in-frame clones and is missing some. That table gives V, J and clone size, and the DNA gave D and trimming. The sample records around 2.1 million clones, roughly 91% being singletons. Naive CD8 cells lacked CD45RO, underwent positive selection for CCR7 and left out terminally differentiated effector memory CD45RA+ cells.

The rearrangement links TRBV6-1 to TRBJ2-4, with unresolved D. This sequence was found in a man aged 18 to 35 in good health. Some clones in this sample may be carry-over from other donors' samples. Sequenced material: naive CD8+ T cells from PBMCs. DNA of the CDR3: TGTGCCAGCAGTGAATCGGCCGGATACCTAGCCAAAAACATTCAGTACTTC. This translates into CASSESAGYLAKNIQYF.